This T cell receptor beta chain is drawn from a study of identical twins. General observations from the study: Researchers caution that invariant MAIT and iNKT cells could partly confound zero-insertion analyses.

TCRdb processed the 5' RACE reads anew with MiXCR; each CDR3 protein has one entry. In the table there are 1,800,000 or so distinct CDR3 sequences, about 32% of which are singletons. This clonotype turned up a few times. Its antigen is undetermined. Germline-derived CDR1 and CDR2 are ENHRY and SYGVKD. CDR3 size: 16 residues. The ends were cut back, 2 bases at V and 2 bases at J, with 13 bases in the middle. The clonotype was recovered from a newborn girl in good health. Material: cord blood. This chain connects TRBV10-3 to TRBJ1-5, with unresolved D. The CDR3, as DNA: TGTGCCATCAGTGAGGAAAGAGTGGGAGGCAATCAGCCCCAGCATTTT. This translates into CAISEERVGGNQPQHF.